The 15 T cell receptor beta chains in this list originate from one sample, sequenced in a study of blood T cell repertoires in COVID-19. Generated by immunoSEQ multiplex PCR, the TCRdb table keeps only in-frame clones and is missing some. Here the sample spans some 400,000 clones, more than 85% being singletons. Sample: PBMCs or T cells enriched from blood (not recorded which). Every receptor here comes from a woman between 40 and 55 years old who had been exposed to COVID-19.

The chain recombines TRBV2 with TRBJ2-3; tentative D call: TRBD2 (5 bases). V lost 5 bases, J lost 4 bases, and 13 bases lay in between. The CDR3 has 14 residues. Per the germline V gene, CDR1 is SNHLY and CDR2 is FYNNEI. Here the CDR3 DNA reads TGTGCCAGCAGTACCGGGGTGGTGGCAGATACGCAGTATTTT. The encoded protein is CASSTGVVADTQYF.

The J gene is TRBJ2-5, the V gene TRBV29-1, with TRBD2 identical over 8 bases. Germline V CDR1 and CDR2: SQVTM, ANQGSEA. The CDR3 loop spans 14 amino acids. V dropped 4 bases and J dropped 5; count of bases not matched to a gene: 9. CDR3 protein: CSVAVGGAGETQYF. The DNA for the CDR3 is TGCAGCGTTGCCGTCGGGGGGGCCGGGGAGACCCAGTACTTC.

The J gene is TRBJ1-5, the V gene TRBV15; D is undetermined. The CDR3 totals 15 residues. Trimming took off 1 base at V and 2 bases at J, with 9 bases between the two ends. CDR1 is LNHNV and CDR2 is YYDKDF in the germline V gene (reference sequence). CDR3 sequence: CATSRGGEGNQPQHF. CDR3 DNA sequence: TGTGCCACCAGCAGAGGGGGAGAAGGCAATCAGCCCCAGCATTTT.

The J gene is TRBJ2-1, the V gene TRBV19, with 8 nucleotides matching TRBD2. The CDR3 totals 14 residues. V lost 5 bases to trimming and J lost 8 bases; unmatched junction nucleotides: 8. Germline values: CDR1 LNHDA, CDR2 SQIVND (reference sequence). In DNA form, the CDR3 reads TGTGCCAGTAGTCCCGGGACTAGGGGCGATGAGCAGTTCTTC. Its protein product is CASSPGTRGDEQFF.

V is TRBV5-5 and J is TRBJ2-1, with TRBD2 identical over 7 bases. Germline V gene data show CDR1 as SGHKS and CDR2 as YYEKEE (reference sequence). J was trimmed by 5 bases and V by 0 bases; bases with no gene match: 11. This CDR3 comprises 17 residues. CDR3 protein: CASSLVFLGGADNEQFF. The DNA for the CDR3 is TGTGCCAGCAGCTTGGTATTTCTGGGAGGGGCCGACAATGAGCAGTTCTTC.

The chain employs TRBV19 and TRBJ2-6; 12 bases fit TRBD1. This CDR3 contains 19 residues. The junction had 12 bases not matched to a gene; V was cut back by 5 bases and J by 4 bases. Germline CDR1 and CDR2: LNHDA and SQIVND (reference sequence). DNA of the CDR3: TGTGCCAGTAGTCCCAGGCCGGGACAGGGGGCAGCGGGGGCCAACGTCCTGACTTTC. It encodes CASSPRPGQGAAGANVLTF.

V is TRBV7-9 and J is TRBJ1-1, with 9 nucleotides matching TRBD1. With 5 bases clipped from V and 2 bases from J, the junction kept 3 bases outside the gene matches. In germline, CDR1 is SEHNR, CDR2 FQNEAQ (reference sequence). The CDR3 spans 14 residues. The CDR3 nucleotides are TGTGCCAGCAGCAGGACAGGGGTTAACACTGAAGCTTTCTTT. Amino acid sequence: CASSRTGVNTEAFF.

This clone was observed a few times. The V and J genes are TRBV15 and TRBJ2-2; 10 bases agree with TRBD1. The CDR3 extends over 20 amino acids. Per the germline V gene, CDR1 is LNHNV and CDR2 is YYDKDF (reference sequence). With 2 bases clipped from V and 0 bases from J, the junction kept 12 bases outside the gene matches. The CDR3 DNA reads TGTGCCACCAGCAGACCCGCACCCGACAGGGGGCTCGCGAACACCGGGGAGCTGTTTTTT. Translation gives CATSRPAPDRGLANTGELFF.

This CDR3 reads CASSPQALGLAAGEQYF. For the CDR3, the DNA is TGTGCCAGCTCACCACAAGCTCTCGGGCTAGCGGCGGGGGAGCAGTACTTC. This chain joins TRBV18 and TRBJ2-7; 7 bases align to TRBD2. CDR3 length: 17 amino acids. In germline, CDR1 is KGHSH, CDR2 LQKENI. V was clipped by 1 base and J by 7 bases; unmatched bases: 16.

V is TRBV5-1 and J is TRBJ1-1; 8 bases fit TRBD1. V shed 2 bases and J 1 base; nucleotides not matched to a gene: 7. The CDR3 runs 16 residues. The V gene's germline CDR1 is SGHRS and CDR2 YFSETQ. This chain's CDR3 is CASSLSTGGANTEAFF. As DNA, the CDR3 is TGCGCCAGCAGCTTATCTACAGGGGGGGCGAACACTGAAGCTTTCTTT.

V is TRBV2 and J is TRBJ1-1; weak D call: TRBD1 (5 bases). Trimming left V 8 bases short and J 1 base short, with 11 bases between. Germline CDR1 is SNHLY and CDR2 is FYNNEI. The CDR3 runs to 13 residues. The DNA for the CDR3 is TGTGCCAGCTCCAGGGAACCGAACACTGAAGCTTTCTTT. Its translation: CASSREPNTEAFF. The full variable domain, completed using reference TRBV2 and TRBJ1-1, is EPEVTQTPSHQVTQMGQEVILRCVPISNHLYFYWYRQILGQKVEFLVSFYNNEISEKSEIFDDQFSVERPDGSNFTLKIRSTKLEDSAMYFCASSREPNTEAFFGQGTRLTVV.

The V gene is TRBV10-3, the J gene TRBJ1-4; D possibly corresponds to TRBD1 (5 bases). The CDR3 spans 16 residues. The V end lost 0 bases, the J end lost 6 bases, and 14 bases lay between the germline ends. The germline V gene encodes CDR1 ENHRY and CDR2 SYGVKD. The CDR3 bases are TGTGCCATCAGTGAGTCGAGATCCGGGGGGGATGAAAAACTGTTTTTT. Its translation: CAISESRSGGDEKLFF.

This clone was recorded once. This chain connects TRBV29-1 to TRBJ1-1; 8 bases are shared with TRBD1. From germline, CDR1 is SQVTM and CDR2 ANQGSEA. The V segment lost 4 bases and the J segment 10 bases; nucleotides outside the gene matches: 8. The CDR3 loop spans 12 amino acids. Here the CDR3 DNA reads TGCAGCGTTGGCAACCAGGGGGCTGGAGCTTTCTTT. Protein: CSVGNQGAGAFF.

This clone has at least ten counts. CDR3 amino acids: CASSQDLTSGRDEQFF. Written as DNA, the CDR3 is TGTGCCAGCAGCCAAGATCTGACTAGCGGGAGGGATGAGCAGTTCTTC. The J gene is TRBJ2-1, the V gene TRBV14, with 14 bases matching TRBD2. J lost 8 bases, V lost 0 bases, and 3 bases had no gene match. Germline V gene sequence: CDR1 SGHDN, CDR2 FVKESK. The CDR3 has 16 residues.

CDR3 in amino acids: CSGGDAGRNYGYTF. The CDR3 region has the DNA TGCAGCGGGGGAGACGCTGGGAGGAACTATGGCTACACCTTC. This chain uses TRBV29-1 with TRBJ1-2, with no clear D. The germline CDR1 and CDR2 sequences are SQVTM and ANQGSEA. The CDR3 has 14 amino acids. Trimming pared 7 bases from V and 2 bases from J, leaving 17 bases between.